These T cell receptor beta chains were read from a single sample in a study of cytomegalovirus exposure and HLA in healthy donors. Sequencing was performed with immunoSEQ multiplex PCR; in TCRdb, only in-frame clones are kept and a portion is missing. The sample includes under 200,000 clones, roughly 82% of them seen just once. The sequencing input was PBMCs. Receptor source: a girl aged 5 to 17 in good health and CMV-seropositive. Each CDR3 is given with its conserved first and last residue. The D gene is left open where the match is weak. Clone size is stated in some rows and not others, as once, few, many or a class when expanded.

v_call	clone_size	d_call	j_call	cdr3_nt	cdr3_aa
TRBV4-3	.	.	TRBJ2-1	TGCGCCAGCAGCCAAGATCTTCGGGTCTCTGAGCAGTTCTTC	CASSQDLRVSEQFF
TRBV5-1	few	TRBD2	TRBJ2-1	TGCGCCAGCAGCTTTGACAGCGGGGCCGGCGAGTTCTTC	CASSFDSGAGEFF
TRBV10-3	.	TRBD1	TRBJ2-7	TGTGCCATCAGTGGGGGACAGGGGGCCTACGAGCAGTACTTC	CAISGGQGAYEQYF
TRBV6-1	.	.	TRBJ1-2	TGTGCCAGCAGTGAGATTAGGGGCGCTTCCCACACCTTC	CASSEIRGASHTF
TRBV19	.	TRBD1	TRBJ1-5	TGTGCCAGTAGTCCAACCACAGGGGCAGGTCAGCCCCAGCATTTT	CASSPTTGAGQPQHF
TRBV5-6	.	TRBD1	TRBJ2-7	TGTGCCAGCAGCTTTGAACCGGGGACAGCAGCCTACGAGCAGTACTTC	CASSFEPGTAAYEQYF
TRBV10-3	once	TRBD2	TRBJ2-7	TGTGCCATCAGGGATTCTAGCGGGGGACACTACGAGCAGTACTTC	CAIRDSSGGHYEQYF
TRBV30	.	TRBD1	TRBJ2-7	TGTGCCTGGAGAGGGACAGGGGGTGAGCAGTACTTC	CAWRGTGGEQYF
TRBV5-1	.	.	TRBJ1-2	TGCGCCAGCAGCTGGGAACAGGGTCGGTATGGCTACACCTTC	CASSWEQGRYGYTF
TRBV15	.	.	TRBJ1-2	TGTGCCACCAGCAGTGGGCAGGGGTTCTATGGCTACACCTTC	CATSSGQGFYGYTF
TRBV19	.	TRBD1	TRBJ1-5	TGTGCCAGTACCACAAACACCGGGACAGGGGGCGATCAGCCCCAGCATTTT	CASTTNTGTGGDQPQHF
TRBV18	once	TRBD1	TRBJ2-7	TGTGCCAGCTCACCCAGGACAGGGCGTCGGAACGAGCAGTACTTC	CASSPRTGRRNEQYF
TRBV4-3	.	.	TRBJ2-7	TGCGCCAGCAGCCAAGGTAAACAAAACTACGAGCAGTACTTC	CASSQGKQNYEQYF
TRBV6-5	once	.	TRBJ1-3	TGTGCCCTCTGGGGGCGTGGGTTTGGAAACACCATATATTTT	CALWGRGFGNTIYF
TRBV7-9	.	.	TRBJ2-5	TGTGCCAGCAGCTTGGGGGGACGGACAAAAGAGACCCAGTACTTC	CASSLGGRTKETQYF
TRBV4-3	.	TRBD2	TRBJ2-1	TGCGCCAGCAGCCAAGATTTATTGCGCGGGGGGGCGGATGAGCAGTTCTTC	CASSQDLLRGGADEQFF
TRBV7-2	.	.	TRBJ2-7	TGTGCCAGCAGCTCAACAGGGTTCAACGAGCAGTACTTC	CASSSTGFNEQYF
TRBV6-5	.	.	TRBJ1-5	TGTGCCTGCTCCTCCAGGGGCGAAATTAATCAGCCCCAGCATTTT	CACSSRGEINQPQHF
TRBV4-1	.	TRBD1	TRBJ2-7	TGCGCCAGCAGCCAAAAACAGGGGGCAAGCTACGAGCAGTACTTC	CASSQKQGASYEQYF
TRBV4-1	.	.	TRBJ2-3	TGCGCCAGCAGCCAAGTTTACAGTACGCAGTATTTT	CASSQVYSTQYF
TRBV20-1	.	.	TRBJ2-5	TGCAGTGCGCGGCAAGAGACCCAGTACTTC	CSARQETQYF
TRBV7-2	.	.	TRBJ2-6	TGTGCCAGCAGGAGCTCTGGGGCCAACGTCCTGACTTTC	CASRSSGANVLTF
TRBV29-1	.	.	TRBJ1-2	TGCAGCGTTCCTTGGGACACCCACGGGTATGGCTACACCTTC	CSVPWDTHGYGYTF
TRBV29-1	.	TRBD2	TRBJ2-1	TGCAGCGTTGTGGGGACTAGCGGGGGGTCGGTCAATGAGCAGTTCTTC	CSVVGTSGGSVNEQFF
TRBV10-3	few	TRBD1	TRBJ1-5	TGTGCCATCAGTGGGACAGGGGATCAGCCCCAGCATTTT	CAISGTGDQPQHF
TRBV15	.	TRBD2	TRBJ2-5	TGTGCCACCAGCAGTCGGGACTATGAGGTGACCCAGTACTTC	CATSSRDYEVTQYF
TRBV6-1	.	TRBD1	TRBJ1-4	TGTGCCAGCAGTGACCCGACAGGGAGAGGCGAAAAACTGTTTTTT	CASSDPTGRGEKLFF
TRBV4-1	.	.	TRBJ2-7	TGCGCCAGCAGCCAGAAGACCCTCTCGGGCTACGAGCAGTACTTC	CASSQKTLSGYEQYF
TRBV28	.	.	TRBJ1-2	TGTGCCAGTTATTCGCACACGAGAGGATATGGCTACACCTTC	CASYSHTRGYGYTF
TRBV6-6	.	TRBD1	TRBJ2-3	TGTGCCAGCACCCAACCCCAGGGGGCCCTTACAGATACGCAGTATTTT	CASTQPQGALTDTQYF
TRBV5-6	few	.	TRBJ2-7	TGTGCCCGACAGGCCTACGAGCAGTACTTC	CARQAYEQYF
TRBV28	.	TRBD2	TRBJ2-1	TGTGCCAGCAGTGGACTAGCGGAGGAGCAGTTCTTC	CASSGLAEEQFF
TRBV7-2	.	.	TRBJ1-2	TGTGCCAGCAGCTTTTGGGGGGGTGGCTACACCTTC	CASSFWGGGYTF
TRBV5-4	.	TRBD1	TRBJ1-1	TGTGCCAGCAGTCTGCTGATGGGACAGGGGACCACTGAAGCTTTCTTT	CASSLLMGQGTTEAFF
TRBV7-3	once	.	TRBJ2-1	TGTGCCAGCAGCTTCGACTCCGCGGGTGAGCAGTTCTTC	CASSFDSAGEQFF
TRBV28	.	TRBD1	TRBJ2-5	TGTGCCAGCAGTTTATATGGGGGACAGGGGGAAGAGACCCAGTACTTC	CASSLYGGQGEETQYF
TRBV29-1	.	TRBD2	TRBJ2-1	TGCAGCGTTGCGGCCAGAAGCTTAGCGGGAGGGCCTCGAAATGAGCAGTTCTTC	CSVAARSLAGGPRNEQFF
TRBV7-8	.	TRBD1	TRBJ1-5	TGTGCCAGCAGCGGCGACCGGGACAGGGGGTTTCGTCAGCCCCAGCATTTT	CASSGDRDRGFRQPQHF
TRBV29-1	few	TRBD1	TRBJ2-2	TGCAGCGTGCGCCGTGACAGGGGGGTCACCGGGGAGCTGTTTTTT	CSVRRDRGVTGELFF
TRBV7-9	.	TRBD2	TRBJ2-1	TGTGCCAGCAGCTTAGGGACTAGCGTATACAATGAGCAGTTCTTC	CASSLGTSVYNEQFF
TRBV10-2	.	.	TRBJ1-3	TGCGCCAGCAGTGTGGAGGCCAGCTCTGGAAACACCATATATTTT	CASSVEASSGNTIYF
TRBV4-1	.	TRBD1	TRBJ2-7	TGCGCCAGCAGCCCTCAACAGGGGGCCCCCTACGAGCAGTACTTC	CASSPQQGAPYEQYF
TRBV6-5	.	TRBD2	TRBJ2-7	TGTGCCAGCAGGTACTATAGCGGGAGGGCGTACGAGCAGTACTTC	CASRYYSGRAYEQYF
TRBV29-1	.	TRBD1	TRBJ1-1	TGCAGCGTTTGGGGGGCTGGACAGGGGAACACTGAAGCTTTCTTT	CSVWGAGQGNTEAFF
TRBV9	.	TRBD1	TRBJ1-2	TGTGCCAGCAGCGTAGGGGACAGGGCTGGCTACACCTTC	CASSVGDRAGYTF
TRBV6-5	.	TRBD1	TRBJ1-2	TGTGCCAGCAGTGTGAGGGACAGGGGGGATGGCTACACCTTC	CASSVRDRGDGYTF
TRBV15	.	.	TRBJ1-1	TGTGCCACCAGCAGAGTCACAGGGTACACTGAAGCTTTCTTT	CATSRVTGYTEAFF
TRBV28	.	TRBD1	TRBJ2-5	TGTGCCAGCAGTGAGACAGGGGGCGGGGAGACCCAGTACTTC	CASSETGGGETQYF
TRBV28	.	TRBD2	TRBJ2-1	TGTGCCAGCAGTTTAGTTAGTCTAGCGGGAGGTGAGCAGTTCTTC	CASSLVSLAGGEQFF
TRBV7-2	.	TRBD1	TRBJ1-2	TGTGCCAGCAGCCTCGACAGGGACTATGGCTACACCTTC	CASSLDRDYGYTF
TRBV27	.	TRBD2	TRBJ2-5	TGTGCCAGCAGCCTCAGCGGGAGGGCCCAAGAGACCCAGTACTTC	CASSLSGRAQETQYF
TRBV5-1	.	TRBD2	TRBJ2-5	TGCGCCAGCAGCTTAGCGGGAGGGCCCGGGGAGACCCAGTACTTC	CASSLAGGPGETQYF
TRBV28	.	.	TRBJ1-4	TGTGCCAGCAGTCCGTACAACCACCAGACTAATGAAAAACTGTTTTTT	CASSPYNHQTNEKLFF
TRBV11-1	.	.	TRBJ2-5	TGTGCCAGCAGCTTCAGGGCTTCGGAGACCCAGTACTTC	CASSFRASETQYF
TRBV28	.	TRBD1	TRBJ2-4	TGTGCCAGCAGTTTATCTGCGGCAGGGGGTACCAAAAACATTCAGTACTTC	CASSLSAAGGTKNIQYF
TRBV7-3	.	.	TRBJ2-2	TGTGCCAGCAGCTTAACGAGGGGGACCGGGGAGCTGTTTTTT	CASSLTRGTGELFF